These 24 T cell receptor beta chains came from one sample sequenced in a study of blood T cell repertoires in COVID-19. The table came from immunoSEQ multiplex PCR; TCRdb's copy has only in-frame clones and leaves some out. This sample has 200,000 to 300,000 clones; around four fifths occur once, and the top ten carry 6% to 7%. Sequenced sample: peripheral blood. Every receptor here comes from a woman aged 55-69 years with active or convalescent COVID-19.

The gene calls are TRBV5-3 and TRBJ2-5; TRBD1 agrees at 9 bases. TRBV5-3 is treated as an ORF (open reading frame) with a function not yet certain. J was trimmed by 5 bases and V by 4 bases; bases with no gene match: 6. This CDR3 contains 14 residues. The chain's CDR3 is CARSITGGPETQYF. Written as DNA, the CDR3 is TGTGCCAGAAGCATTACAGGGGGCCCGGAGACCCAGTACTTC.

The chain carries TRBV4-1 and TRBJ2-1; D is ambiguous. CDR3 length equals 14 residues. Per germline, CDR1 MGHRA and CDR2 YSYEKL. Trimming pared 0 bases from V and 4 bases from J, leaving 7 bases between. The CDR3 loop reads CASSQEAGYNEQFF. For the CDR3, the DNA is TGCGCCAGCAGCCAAGAAGCCGGGTACAATGAGCAGTTCTTC.

CDR3 sequence (DNA): TGTGCCAGCAGTTTACTAGCGGGAGCCATGGGGCTTGAGCAGTTCTTC. Protein sequence: CASSLLAGAMGLEQFF. The chain employs TRBV27 and TRBJ2-1; 10 positions agree with TRBD2. The ends lost 2 bases at V and 9 bases at J; junction bases unmatched: 10. From germline, CDR1 is MNHEY and CDR2 SMNVEV (reference sequence). The CDR3 has 16 residues.

V and J are TRBV18 and TRBJ1-1; TRBD1 agrees at 10 bases. The germline V gene has CDR1 KGHSH and CDR2 LQKENI. The ends lost 5 bases at V and 5 bases at J; junction bases unmatched: 5. The CDR3 sequence is 14 residues long. CDR3 DNA sequence: TGTGCCAGCTCAGCTCGGACAGGGGGTACTGAAGCTTTCTTT. Translating gives CASSARTGGTEAFF.

The rearrangement joins TRBV5-6 to TRBJ2-5; D may be TRBD2 (7 bases). Germline CDR1 is SGHDT and CDR2 is YYEEEE. This CDR3 spans 17 amino acids. V was pared by 3 bases and J by 2 bases, with 20 bases between. CDR3 in amino acids: CASSWGPGGAPQETQYF. CDR3 DNA sequence: TGTGCCAGCAGCTGGGGCCCGGGGGGCGCACCTCAAGAGACCCAGTACTTC.

The chain employs TRBV2 and TRBJ2-7; 10 nucleotides align to TRBD2. The V and J ends lost 2 bases and 4 bases, in that order; junction bases with no gene match: 5. Germline V gives CDR1 SNHLY, CDR2 FYNNEI. The CDR3 loop spans 15 amino acids. The chain's CDR3 is CASSESGRVIYEQYF. The CDR3 nucleotides read TGTGCCAGCAGTGAAAGCGGGAGGGTAATATACGAGCAGTACTTC.

The V call is TRBV19, the J call TRBJ2-7; 13 positions agree with TRBD2. The CDR3 sequence is 15 residues long. Germline V lookup: CDR1 LNHDA, CDR2 SQIVND (reference sequence). The V gene end was trimmed by 5 bases and the J gene end by 6 bases; junction bases not matched to a gene: 7. The CDR3 is CASSVGLAGVSEQYF. The CDR3 bases are TGTGCCAGTAGTGTAGGACTAGCGGGAGTTAGCGAGCAGTACTTC.

The chain joins TRBV28 to TRBJ1-5; 9 bases agree with TRBD1. Losses at the gene ends were 4 bases for V and 2 bases for J; bases not matched to a gene: 6. The CDR3 loop spans 16 amino acids. Germline CDR1 reads MDHEN; CDR2 reads SYDVKM. CDR3 coding DNA: TGTGCCAGCAGTTCTTACGGACAGGGGCGCAATCAGCCCCAGCATTTT. It translates to CASSSYGQGRNQPQHF.

J is TRBJ2-7 and V is TRBV9, with TRBD2 matching 11 bases. The germline CDR1 and CDR2 sequences are SGDLS and YYNGEE. V shed 3 bases and J 0 bases; nucleotides not matched to a gene: 2. This CDR3 is built from 15 residues. The CDR3 protein is CASSAGLAASYEQYF. Written as DNA, the CDR3 is TGTGCCAGCAGCGCGGGACTAGCGGCCTCCTACGAGCAGTACTTC.

This clone was recorded only once. The J gene is TRBJ2-1, the V gene TRBV10-3; 10 bases fit TRBD2. The CDR3 sequence is 15 residues long. Germline V CDR1 and CDR2: ENHRY, SYGVKD. The V and J ends lost 4 bases and 3 bases, in that order; junction bases with no gene match: 3. This CDR3 is CAISVSGRFYNEQFF. In DNA, the CDR3 is TGTGCCATCAGTGTTAGCGGGAGGTTCTACAATGAGCAGTTCTTC.

As concerns this clone: The CDR3 end shows no conserved phenylalanine or tryptophan, and so a read error is likely. The DNA is omitted, as the CDR3 cannot be located on it reliably, and the CDR3 follows TCRdb's listing. V is TRBV28 and J is TRBJ2-7; the table's D call of TRBD1 was not tested on the DNA. The CDR3 numbers 14 amino acids, ends counted. Germline CDR1 is MDHEN and CDR2 is SYDVKM. The CDR3 here is CASSSIGTGQGIII.

This chain links TRBV15 with TRBJ1-4, with 8 positions matching TRBD1. Unmatched junction bases numbered 1, after V lost 1 base and J lost 6 bases. Germline V gene lookup returns CDR1 LNHNV and CDR2 YYDKDF (reference sequence). This CDR3 spans 14 amino acids. CDR3 sequence: CATSRGQGYEKLFF. In DNA form, the CDR3 reads TGTGCCACCAGCAGAGGACAGGGGTATGAAAAACTGTTTTTT. The entire variable domain, with the rest obtained from reference TRBV15 and TRBJ1-4, is as follows: DAMVIQNPRYQVTQFGKPVTLSCSQTLNHNVMYWYQQKSSQAPKLLFHYYDKDFNNEADTPDNFQSRRPNTSFCFLDIRSPGLGDTAMYLCATSRGQGYEKLFFGSGTQLSVL.

The V call is TRBV6-5, the J call TRBJ1-3; 7 bases fit TRBD1. Germline assignment: CDR1 MNHEY and CDR2 SVGAGI. The CDR3 has 15 amino acids. The ends lost 5 bases at V and 0 bases at J; junction bases unmatched: 4. CDR3: CASSPRTGSGNTIYF. For the CDR3, the DNA is TGTGCCAGCAGTCCCCGGACAGGCTCTGGAAACACCATATATTTT.

The genes are TRBV28 and TRBJ1-5; TRBD1 might be the D (5 bases). This CDR3 spans 14 amino acids. V was clipped by 3 bases and J by 4 bases, with 10 bases between them. Germline values: CDR1 MDHEN, CDR2 SYDVKM. CDR3 DNA sequence: TGTGCCAGCAGTTTGAATCGGGGGAATCAGCCCCAGCATTTT. Its protein product is CASSLNRGNQPQHF.

J is TRBJ2-1 and V is TRBV7-9; 10 positions agree with TRBD2. This CDR3 region has 15 residues. V dropped 5 bases and J dropped 9; count of bases not matched to a gene: 10. CDR1 and CDR2 (germline): SEHNR, FQNEAQ (reference sequence). The DNA for the CDR3 is TGTGCCAGCAGCCCCCTAGCGGGGGTCTCGGGTGAGCAGTTCTTC. The encoded protein is CASSPLAGVSGEQFF.

The chain uses TRBV6-5 and TRBJ2-1, with a possible D match to TRBD1 (5 bases). This CDR3 region has 14 residues. From germline, CDR1 is MNHEY and CDR2 SVGAGI. The germline V and J ends were trimmed by 2 bases and 5 bases, with 10 bases remaining between them. The CDR3 DNA is TGTGCCAGCAGTTACGGGGCTAGAGACAATGAGCAGTTCTTC. Translated, it gives CASSYGARDNEQFF.

The chain uses TRBV18 and TRBJ1-1, with D maybe TRBD1 (6 bases). V shed 3 bases and J shed 5 bases, with 16 bases lying between them. This CDR3 is built from 15 residues. Germline V gives CDR1 KGHSH, CDR2 LQKENI. Here the CDR3 DNA reads TGTGCCAGCTCACCTCAGACAGGAAGGAGGACTGAAGCTTTCTTT. Protein sequence: CASSPQTGRRTEAFF.

CDR3 bases: TGTGCCAGCAGTTTCGGTACCCAGGACAGGGATCGCCCAAGAGCTTTCTTT. It is translated as CASSFGTQDRDRPRAFF. The chain recombines TRBV28 with TRBJ1-1; TRBD1 matches 8 bases. CDR1 and CDR2 (germline): MDHEN, SYDVKM. The J segment lost 10 bases and the V segment lost 3 bases, leaving 19 bases of the junction unmatched. This CDR3 is 17 amino acids long.

The CDR3 reads CASSLAGMVGSGANVLTF. CDR3 bases: TGCGCCAGCAGCTTGGCCGGGATGGTGGGATCTGGGGCCAACGTCCTGACTTTC. The V gene is TRBV5-1, the J gene TRBJ2-6; possible D gene TRBD2, 5 bases. Per the germline V gene, CDR1 is SGHRS and CDR2 is YFSETQ. CDR3 size: 18 residues. V lost 0 bases and J 1 base, leaving 14 bases between the germline ends.

The chain employs TRBV13 and TRBJ2-5; the match to TRBD2 covers 11 bases. CDR3 length: 15 amino acids. Germline-derived CDR1 and CDR2 are PRHDT and FYEKMQ (reference sequence). Trimming took 5 bases from V and 5 from J; bases not matched to a gene: 7. CDR3 protein: CASSVSGGAAETQYF. The CDR3, as DNA: TGTGCCAGCAGCGTTAGCGGGGGGGCCGCGGAGACCCAGTACTTC.

The chain couples TRBV4-1 to TRBJ2-3; TRBD1 is a possible D gene (5 bases). The V gene lost 5 bases and the J gene lost 4 bases, with 16 bases spanning the gap. The CDR3 loop spans 15 amino acids. Germline V lookup: CDR1 MGHRA, CDR2 YSYEKL. The CDR3 is CASSKWGPPPDTQYF. The CDR3 bases are TGCGCCAGCAGCAAGTGGGGCCCGCCCCCAGATACGCAGTATTTT.

The gene calls are TRBV29-1 and TRBJ2-7; 14 nucleotides match TRBD2. CDR1 is SQVTM, CDR2 ANQGSEA, per germline. V dropped 2 bases and J dropped 5; count of bases not matched to a gene: 8. The CDR3 has 16 amino acids. CDR3 loop: CSVEFPGLAGANEQYF. In DNA form, the CDR3 reads TGCAGCGTTGAATTCCCGGGACTAGCGGGAGCAAACGAGCAGTACTTC.

This chain connects TRBV10-2 to TRBJ2-7, with D possibly TRBD2 on 7 matching bases. The V and J ends lost 6 bases and 0 bases respectively, with 9 bases between them. The CDR3 runs to 13 residues. Germline assignment: CDR1 WSHSY and CDR2 SAAADI. The DNA for the CDR3 is TGCGCCAGCAGGCGGGGGCCCTCCTACGAGCAGTACGTC. Translating it yields CASRRGPSYEQYV.

In nucleotides, the CDR3 is TGTGCCAGCAGCTTAAACCAGGACTGGAATTCACCCCTCCACTTT. It encodes CASSLNQDWNSPLHF. The chain joins TRBV7-9 to TRBJ1-6, with D hard to call. Germline lookup yields CDR1 SEHNR and CDR2 FQNEAQ (reference sequence). The V and J ends lost 2 bases and 7 bases respectively, with 12 bases between them. The CDR3 covers 15 residues.